The 25 T cell receptor beta chains given below trace back to one sample, sequenced in a study of cytomegalovirus exposure and HLA in healthy donors. Primers included in the PCR were 60 Vbeta and 13 Jbeta primers. Assay used: immunoSEQ multiplex PCR; TCRdb lists only in-frame clones, some missing. The sample lists 85,000 to 100,000 clones, 75% to 80% occurring once. Sequenced sample: PBMCs. The receptors shown here come from a woman between 40 and 50 years old in good health and CMV-seronegative.

V and J are TRBV9 and TRBJ2-5, with a tentative D call TRBD2 (6 bases). Trimming took off 0 bases at V and 1 base at J, with 7 bases between the two ends. This CDR3 is built from 14 residues. Per germline, CDR1 SGDLS and CDR2 YYNGEE. The CDR3 protein is CASSVAGLQETQYF. CDR3 coding DNA: TGTGCCAGCAGCGTAGCGGGACTCCAAGAGACCCAGTACTTC.

The chain links TRBV5-1 to TRBJ1-6; weak D call: TRBD1 (5 bases). The CDR3 extends over 14 amino acids. Trimming removed 4 bases at V and 5 bases at J, with 10 bases between. The germline V gene encodes CDR1 SGHRS and CDR2 YFSETQ. The DNA for the CDR3 is TGCGCCAGCAGCCTCACAGGAGATAATTCACCCCTCCACTTT. The encoded protein is CASSLTGDNSPLHF.

V gene TRBV5-1 combines with J gene TRBJ2-3, with unresolved D. Germline CDR1 reads SGHRS; CDR2 reads YFSETQ. The CDR3 spans 13 residues. With 2 bases removed from V and 4 bases from J, the gap between germline ends came to 8 bases. In nucleotides, the CDR3 is TGCGCCAGCAGCTTCGGTGAGTCAGATACGCAGTATTTT. This gives the protein CASSFGESDTQYF.

The chain has TRBV6-5 and TRBJ2-2; weak D call: TRBD1 (5 bases). Germline CDR1 MNHEY, CDR2 SVGAGI. The CDR3 consists of 16 residues. Trimming pared 0 bases from V and 1 base from J, leaving 9 bases between. The CDR3 here is CASSYSVRVNTGELFF. CDR3 sequence (DNA): TGTGCCAGCAGTTACTCAGTCAGGGTGAACACCGGGGAGCTGTTTTTT.

The chain uses TRBV5-1 and TRBJ2-2, with D perhaps matching TRBD1 (6 bases). Germline V gene data show CDR1 as SGHRS and CDR2 as YFSETQ. The CDR3 contains 15 residues. V was clipped by 4 bases and J by 5 bases, with 15 bases between them. CDR3 loop: CASSLGQIGTGELFF. CDR3 nucleotide sequence: TGCGCCAGCAGCCTAGGACAGATTGGGACCGGGGAGCTGTTTTTT. Variable domain in full (rest from reference TRBV5-1 and TRBJ2-2): KAGVTQTPRYLIKTRGQQVTLSCSPISGHRSVSWYQQTPGQGLQFLFEYFSETQRNKGNFPGRFSGRQFSNSRSEMNVSTLELGDSALYLCASSLGQIGTGELFFGEGSRLTVL.

The J gene is TRBJ2-5, the V gene TRBV7-2; D is possibly TRBD1 (5 bases). Trimming stripped 1 base from V and 8 bases from J, with 8 bases between. Germline lookup yields CDR1 SGHTA and CDR2 FQGNSA. The CDR3 spans 12 residues. CDR3 coding DNA: TGTGCCAGCAGCTTAGATGGGGCCACCCAGTACTTC. Amino acid sequence: CASSLDGATQYF.

V and J are TRBV5-1 and TRBJ1-1; tentative D call: TRBD1 (6 bases). V was shortened by 0 bases and J by 2 bases, with 14 bases between the two germline ends. The CDR3 covers 16 residues. The germline gives CDR1 SGHRS, CDR2 YFSETQ. CDR3 amino acids: CASSLVGGTTNTEAFF. As DNA, the CDR3 is TGCGCCAGCAGCTTGGTGGGAGGGACAACCAACACTGAAGCTTTCTTT.

The chain couples TRBV9 to TRBJ2-2, with a weak D call TRBD2 (5 bases). The length of the CDR3 is 17 residues. In germline, CDR1 is SGDLS, CDR2 YYNGEE. Trimming removed 0 bases from V and 4 bases from J, with 16 bases in between. CDR3 in DNA: TGTGCCAGCAGCGTAGGACTCCCGAGGGCGAGCACCGGGGAGCTGTTTTTT. This gives the protein CASSVGLPRASTGELFF. The whole variable domain, remainder taken from reference TRBV9 and TRBJ2-2, is DSGVTQTPKHLITATGQRVTLRCSPRSGDLSVYWYQQSLDQGLQFLIQYYNGEERAKGNILERFSAQQFPDLHSELNLSSLELGDSALYFCASSVGLPRASTGELFFGEGSRLTVL.

V gene TRBV7-6 combines with J gene TRBJ2-1; 7 bases line up with TRBD1. The CDR3 length is 12 residues. Germline-derived CDR1 and CDR2 are SGHVS and FNYEAQ. V was clipped by 7 bases and J by 6 bases; unmatched bases: 3. The CDR3 DNA is TGTGCCAGCACCCCAGGGGGCAATGAGCAGTTCTTC. It encodes CASTPGGNEQFF.

The CDR3 DNA is TGTGCCAGCAGCTTGGCCTCAGGGGGCGGCTATGGCTACACCTTC. Residues: CASSLASGGGYGYTF. The chain carries TRBV5-6 and TRBJ1-2, with 8 bases lining up with TRBD1. The germline CDR1 and CDR2 sequences are SGHDT and YYEEEE. This CDR3 has 15 amino acids. V dropped 0 bases and J dropped 4; count of bases not matched to a gene: 5. The full variable domain, completed using reference TRBV5-6 and TRBJ1-2, is DAGVTQSPTHLIKTRGQQVTLRCSPKSGHDTVSWYQQALGQGPQFIFQYYEEEERQRGNFPDRFSGHQFPNYSSELNVNALLLGDSALYLCASSLASGGGYGYTFGSGTRLTVV.

V usage is TRBV29-1 and J usage is TRBJ1-1; a possible D gene is TRBD1 (5 bases). Germline CDR1 is SQVTM and CDR2 is ANQGSEA. The CDR3 is made up of 14 amino acids. Trimming pared 7 bases from V and 0 bases from J, leaving 15 bases between. CDR3 sequence: CSGGPEGVNTEAFF. The CDR3 nucleotides are TGCAGCGGGGGTCCTGAAGGGGTGAACACTGAAGCTTTCTTT. Variable domain in full (rest from reference TRBV29-1 and TRBJ1-1): SAVISQKPSRDICQRGTSLTIQCQVDSQVTMMFWYRQQPGQSLTLIATANQGSEATYESGFVIDKFPISRPNLTFSTLTVSNMSPEDSSIYLCSGGPEGVNTEAFFGQGTRLTVV.

The chain uses TRBV30 and TRBJ1-6; 7 bases are shared with TRBD1. Germline CDR1 GTSNPN, CDR2 SVGIG (reference sequence). The CDR3 is 14 amino acids. The ends lost 1 base at V and 7 bases at J; junction bases unmatched: 4. The CDR3 here is CAWSEGAQNSPLHF. The CDR3, as DNA: TGTGCCTGGAGTGAGGGGGCTCAGAATTCACCCCTCCACTTT.

The chain couples TRBV27 to TRBJ1-1, with TRBD1 identical over 8 bases. V shed 4 bases, J shed 4 bases, and the junction held 11 bases outside the gene matches. Germline CDR1 reads MNHEY; CDR2 reads SMNVEV (reference sequence). This CDR3 comprises 16 residues. In DNA, the CDR3 is TGTGCCAGCAGTTATCAGTCAGGGGGCTACGGCACTGAAGCTTTCTTT. Translation: CASSYQSGGYGTEAFF.

This clone was observed at least ten times. The chain uses TRBV7-9 and TRBJ1-3, with TRBD1 matching 9 bases. CDR1 and CDR2 (germline): SEHNR, FQNEAQ (reference sequence). Trimming took 3 bases from V and 4 from J; bases not matched to a gene: 10. CDR3 size: 17 residues. CDR3: CASSFRDRDVEGNTIYF. The CDR3 DNA sequence: TGTGCCAGCAGCTTCCGGGACAGGGATGTGGAGGGAAACACCATATATTTT.

The chain recombines TRBV19 with TRBJ2-1, with a possible D match to TRBD2 (7 bases). In germline, CDR1 is LNHDA, CDR2 SQIVND (reference sequence). Trimming left V 11 bases short and J 8 bases short, with 22 bases between. The CDR3 extends over 14 amino acids. The CDR3 sequence: CAPQRWGGRDEQFF. The CDR3 DNA is TGTGCCCCCCAGAGATGGGGGGGCCGAGATGAGCAGTTCTTC.

The chain couples TRBV7-8 to TRBJ1-2, with a weak D call TRBD1 (6 bases). V shed 6 bases and J shed 5 bases, with 19 bases lying between them. The CDR3 runs 15 residues. Germline V gene data show CDR1 as SGHVS and CDR2 as FQNEAQ. The CDR3 DNA follows: TGTGCCAGCAGACCGCAGGGGCCTCTCTCATATGGCTACACCTTC. As protein: CASRPQGPLSYGYTF.

Only a few counts were recorded for this clone. This chain links TRBV20-1 with TRBJ1-2, with 9 nucleotides matching TRBD1. The junction had 5 bases not matched to a gene; V was cut back by 5 bases and J by 10 bases. The germline gives CDR1 DFQATT, CDR2 SNEGSKA (reference sequence). This CDR3 region has 11 residues. The DNA of the CDR3 is TGCAGTGCTTACCGGGACAGGGACTACACCTTC. Its translation: CSAYRDRDYTF.

This rearrangement joins TRBV5-1 to TRBJ1-5; perhaps TRBD1 as D (5 bases). CDR1 is SGHRS and CDR2 is YFSETQ in the germline V gene. This CDR3 has 15 amino acids. Trimming stripped 4 bases from V and 2 bases from J, with 13 bases between. This CDR3 is CASSIQGGGNQPQHF. In DNA, the CDR3 is TGCGCCAGCAGCATCCAGGGCGGGGGCAATCAGCCCCAGCATTTT.

The chain recombines TRBV28 with TRBJ2-7; no definite D call. The germline gives CDR1 MDHEN, CDR2 SYDVKM. V lost 3 bases and J 3 bases, leaving 9 bases between the germline ends. The CDR3 contains 13 residues. DNA of the CDR3: TGTGCCAGCAGTTTCCAGATTTACTACGAGCAGTACTTC. Translation: CASSFQIYYEQYF.

The rearrangement uses TRBV4-1 and TRBJ1-5; TRBD1 matches at 10 bases. The germline gives CDR1 MGHRA, CDR2 YSYEKL. J lost 6 bases, V lost 2 bases, and 10 bases had no gene match. This CDR3 spans 17 amino acids. CDR3 in DNA: TGCGCCAGCAGCCAACTCTACGATCGGACAGGGGGTCAGCCCCAGCATTTT. Translation gives CASSQLYDRTGGQPQHF.

The chain is built from TRBV19 and TRBJ1-1; tentatively, D is TRBD1 (6 bases). Trimming stripped 5 bases from V and 5 bases from J, with 15 bases between. The germline V gene has CDR1 LNHDA and CDR2 SQIVND (reference sequence). The CDR3 is 14 residues long. The CDR3 loop is CASSFLQGGTEAFF. The CDR3, as DNA: TGTGCCAGTAGTTTTCTACAGGGTGGGACTGAAGCTTTCTTT.

This CDR3 reads CASGEGAGSYEQYF. For the CDR3, the DNA is TGTGCCAGCGGGGAGGGCGCGGGCTCCTACGAGCAGTACTTC. The chain carries TRBV11-3 and TRBJ2-7; TRBD2 agrees at 7 bases. Trimming at V came to 8 bases and at J to 0 bases, leaving 7 bases not matched to a gene. The CDR3 runs to 14 residues. Germline CDR1 and CDR2: SGHNT and YENEEA.

The CDR3 protein is CASSYSQQGGGNTIYF. CDR3 DNA sequence: TGTGCCAGCAGTTACTCTCAGCAGGGGGGTGGAAACACCATATATTTT. The J gene is TRBJ1-3, the V gene TRBV6-5; 7 bases align to TRBD1. CDR3 length: 16 amino acids. Germline V gene lookup returns CDR1 MNHEY and CDR2 SVGAGI. V dropped 0 bases and J dropped 3; count of bases not matched to a gene: 5.

V and J are TRBV6-6 and TRBJ1-4; unclear D gene. V lost 3 bases and J lost 5, with 13 bases in between. CDR1 and CDR2 (germline): MNHNY, SVGAGI (reference sequence). The CDR3 is 15 residues long. CDR3 coding DNA: TGTGCCAGCAGTTATCGGGTTTTTGAGAATGAAAAACTGTTTTTT. This gives the protein CASSYRVFENEKLFF.

This clone occurred a few times. The chain is built from TRBV6-1 and TRBJ2-3, with TRBD2 matching 9 bases. This CDR3 has 15 residues. V gave up 4 bases and J gave up 2 bases; unmatched junction bases: 4. Germline CDR1 reads MNHNS; CDR2 reads SASEGT. CDR3 sequence: CASSVLAGTTDTQYF. The CDR3 DNA sequence: TGTGCCAGCAGTGTCCTAGCGGGGACCACAGATACGCAGTATTTT.